This section outlines one T cell receptor beta chain sequence together with its context. These data are taken from a study of CD8+CD57+ T cells in acquired aplastic anemia. Study-level information: The average for DNA from sorted CD4+ and CD8+ cells was 3 to 3.5 ug.

TCR beta VDJ and CDR3 profiling used genomic DNA as template. TCRdb re-called the reads through MiXCR, storing one row per CDR3 protein. Of approximately 120,000 distinct CDR3 sequences listed, about 40% are singletons. Germline lookup yields CDR1 SGHVS and CDR2 FNYEAQ. V dropped 4 bases and J dropped 10 bases, with 17 bases sitting between them. The CDR3 runs to 15 residues. Patients included in sequencing had previously demonstrated CD8+CD57+ cell expansion by flow cytometry. Every patient was diagnosed with severe acquired aplastic anemia. Patients had undergone no therapy by the time their blood was sampled.

The TCR originated in a human donor with aplastic anemia. This chain uses TRBV7-6 with TRBJ1-6; D is unresolved. The sample consisted of sorted CD4+, CD8+, or CD8+CD57+ T cells (not recorded which) from PBMCs. The CDR3 DNA sequence: TGTGCCAGCAGCTCTAGTCCGGCGCAGGCATCACCCCTCCACTTT. Its translation is CASSSSPAQASPLHF.